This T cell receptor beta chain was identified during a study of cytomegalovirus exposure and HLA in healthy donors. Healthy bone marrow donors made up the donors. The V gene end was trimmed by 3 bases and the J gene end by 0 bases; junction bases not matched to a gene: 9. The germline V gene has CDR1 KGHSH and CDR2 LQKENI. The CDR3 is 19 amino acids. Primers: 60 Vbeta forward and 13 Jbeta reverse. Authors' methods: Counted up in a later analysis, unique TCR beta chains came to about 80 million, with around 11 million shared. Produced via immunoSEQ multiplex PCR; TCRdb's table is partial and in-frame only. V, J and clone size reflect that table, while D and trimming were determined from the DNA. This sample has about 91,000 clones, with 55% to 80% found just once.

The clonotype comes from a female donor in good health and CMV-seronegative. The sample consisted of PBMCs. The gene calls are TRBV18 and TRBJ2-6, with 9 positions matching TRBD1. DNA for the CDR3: TGTGCCAGCTCACCGCCCGGACAGGGGACCATCTCTGGGGCCAACGTCCTGACTTTC. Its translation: CASSPPGQGTISGANVLTF.